A single sample gave rise to the 25 T cell receptor beta chains below, sequenced in a study of T cells in Graves' hyperthyroidism and ophthalmopathy. Amplification of TCR beta CDR3 regions was performed using RNA transcripts as template. RT-PCR in the first round (using the HTBI primer set) targeted the TCR CDR3. MiXCR was run by TCRdb on the multiplex PCR reads, yielding one entry per CDR3 protein. The table shows hundreds of thousands of distinct CDR3 sequences, with over 35% occurring only once. The sample was blood. The receptors shown here come from a man younger than 35 with Graves' hyperthyroidism.

This clonotype turned up a few times. This rearrangement joins TRBV7-9 to TRBJ2-5, with D perhaps assigned TRBD1 or TRBD2 (5 bases each). The J call could be wrong; TRBJ2-7 is a better fit for the DNA end. The CDR3 extends over 14 amino acids. Germline assignment: CDR1 SEHNR and CDR2 FQNEAQ (reference sequence). The CDR3 loop is CASSVLGDESEQYF. The CDR3 bases are TGTGCCAGCAGTGTACTAGGGGATGAGTCCGAGCAGTACTTC.

A few counts support this clonotype. A read error may explain this, as a much larger clone is one base away. The chain is built from TRBV7-6 and TRBJ1-4, with a possible D match to TRBD1 (6 bases). The CDR3 has 12 residues. Germline V gene sequence: CDR1 SGHVS, CDR2 FNYEAQ. The CDR3 coding sequence is TGTGCCATCAGAGATCGGGACAACGAACTGGTTTTT. Protein sequence: CAIRDRDNELVF.

This clonotype was observed a few times. The V and J genes are TRBV5-6 and TRBJ1-1, with 8 bases lining up with TRBD1. Trimming took 3 bases from V and 6 from J; bases not matched to a gene: 4. Germline V gene sequence: CDR1 SGHDT, CDR2 YYEEEE. The CDR3 sequence is 13 residues long. The CDR3 loop reads CASSSDRDSEAFF. The DNA of the CDR3 is TGTGCCAGCAGCTCGGACAGGGACTCTGAAGCTTTCTTT.

The CDR3 region has the DNA TGTGCCAGCAGCAATGCGAGGGGTCCGGACACTGAAGCTTTCTTT. This gives the protein CASSNARGPDTEAFF. The rearrangement links TRBV5-5 to TRBJ1-1; perhaps TRBD1 as D (5 bases). V was pared by 4 bases and J by 3 bases, with 16 bases between. CDR1 SGHKS and CDR2 YYEKEE come from the germline V gene (reference sequence). The CDR3 runs 15 residues.

This clonotype was seen a few times. The V and J genes are TRBV20-1 and TRBJ1-1; TRBD1 matches 12 bases. Trimming at V came to 1 base and at J to 11 bases, leaving 8 bases not matched to a gene. The CDR3 consists of 14 residues. Germline assignment: CDR1 DFQATT and CDR2 SNEGSKA (reference sequence). As DNA, the CDR3 is TGCAGTGCTAGAGGGGGACAGGGGGCTGGAGTTGCTTTCTTT. Amino acid sequence: CSARGGQGAGVAFF.

This chain uses TRBV29-1 with TRBJ1-1, with 7 bases identical to TRBD1. CDR1 and CDR2 from the germline V gene are SQVTM and ANQGSEA. The CDR3 sequence is 14 residues long. V lost 2 bases, J lost 3 bases, and 6 bases stayed unmatched. This CDR3 is CSVEMGRGDTEAFF. In DNA, the CDR3 is TGCAGCGTTGAAATGGGCAGGGGGGACACTGAAGCTTTCTTT.

This clonotype was counted ten times or more. The V and J genes are TRBV29-1 and TRBJ1-1; 7 bases are a match to TRBD1. The CDR3 runs 14 residues. Unmatched junction bases numbered 8, after V lost 6 bases and J lost 1 base. The germline V gene encodes CDR1 SQVTM and CDR2 ANQGSEA. CDR3 in amino acids: CSVDRDSPNTEAFF. The CDR3 coding sequence is TGCAGCGTCGACCGGGACAGCCCGAACACTGAAGCTTTCTTT.

The chain links TRBV14 to TRBJ1-4; D possibly corresponds to TRBD1 (6 bases). Trimming left V 0 bases short and J 7 bases short, with 12 bases between. The CDR3 consists of 15 residues. Germline-derived CDR1 and CDR2 are SGHDN and FVKESK. CDR3 DNA sequence: TGTGCCAGCAGCCAAGATCGGGGGGCCAGTGAAAAACTGTTTTTT. This codes for CASSQDRGASEKLFF.

This chain links TRBV10-3 with TRBJ2-7, with 11 bases matching TRBD2. The J segment lost 3 bases and the V segment lost 2 bases, leaving 6 bases of the junction unmatched. Germline V gives CDR1 ENHRY, CDR2 SYGVKD. The CDR3 runs 16 residues. This chain's CDR3 is CAISEGYSGGDYEQYF. CDR3 nucleotide sequence: TGTGCCATCAGTGAGGGTTATAGCGGGGGGGACTACGAGCAGTACTTC.

Ten or more counts support this clonotype. The rearrangement links TRBV19 to TRBJ1-5; D might be TRBD1 (6 bases). V lost 5 bases and J lost 6, with 17 bases in between. There are 15 residues in the CDR3. CDR1 LNHDA and CDR2 SQIVND come from the germline V gene (reference sequence). This CDR3 is CASSLSPGDGQPQHF. CDR3 coding DNA: TGTGCCAGTAGTCTGTCCCCAGGGGATGGTCAGCCCCAGCATTTT.

This clonotype was counted ten times or more. This chain links TRBV29-1 with TRBJ2-7; 8 nucleotides agree with TRBD1. CDR1 is SQVTM, CDR2 ANQGSEA, per germline. This CDR3 contains 11 residues. CDR3 amino acids: CSCRGHYEQYF. The DNA of the CDR3 is TGCAGTTGCAGGGGGCACTACGAGCAGTACTTC.

This clonotype was observed once. J is TRBJ2-7 and V is TRBV7-6; 8 nucleotides agree with TRBD1. The CDR3 length is 16 residues. The ends lost 5 bases at V and 5 bases at J; junction bases unmatched: 14. Germline CDR1 and CDR2: SGHVS and FNYEAQ. CDR3 coding DNA: TGTGCCAGCAGCCAAGATGGCGCTCCAGGGGGCGACGAGCAGTACTTC. It yields the protein CASSQDGAPGGDEQYF.

This sequence joins TRBV9 and TRBJ2-7, with D perhaps given as TRBD1 or TRBD2 (5 bases each). The V end lost 4 bases, the J end lost 1 base, and 15 bases lay between the germline ends. This CDR3 has 15 residues. CDR1 SGDLS and CDR2 YYNGEE come from the germline V gene. The CDR3 DNA reads as TGTGCCAGCAGCCCCCAACGGGGCCTATCCTACGAGCAGTACTTC. Protein sequence: CASSPQRGLSYEQYF.

On this clonotype itself: A much larger clone is a single base away; this may be a read error. The chain carries TRBV29-1 and TRBJ2-5; 7 nucleotides line up with TRBD1. CDR3 length: 15 residues. The germline gives CDR1 SQVTM, CDR2 ANQGSEA. DNA for the CDR3: TGCGGCGTTGGTACGGGACAGACGTACCAAGAGACCCAGTACTTC. Protein product: CGVGTGQTYQETQYF.

Ten or more counts support this clonotype. The chain uses TRBV11-2 and TRBJ2-7; D is ambiguous. Germline-derived CDR1 and CDR2 are SGHAT and FQNNGV. V gave up 5 bases and J gave up 0 bases, with 11 bases separating them. The CDR3 extends over 14 amino acids. This CDR3 reads CASSPYPDSYEQYF. DNA of the CDR3: TGTGCCAGCAGCCCTTACCCGGACTCCTACGAGCAGTACTTC.

J is TRBJ1-5 and V is TRBV15; D ambiguous. Germline CDR1 reads LNHNV; CDR2 reads YYDKDF (reference sequence). The V end lost 5 bases, the J end lost 13 bases, and 9 bases lay between the germline ends. This CDR3 has 10 residues. CDR3 in amino acids: CATSHLNQHF. CDR3 DNA sequence: TGTGCCACCAGCCACTTGAATCAGCATTTT.

This chain joins TRBV2 and TRBJ1-3; no reliable D call. Trimming removed 2 bases from V and 0 bases from J, with 11 bases in between. This CDR3 region has 16 residues. CDR1 is SNHLY, CDR2 FYNNEI, per germline. CDR3 nucleotide sequence: TGTGCCAGCAGTGAATCAAGCAGTAGCTCTGGAAACACCATATATTTT. It specifies CASSESSSSSGNTIYF.

This clonotype turned up a few times. The chain carries TRBV12-3 or TRBV12-4 and TRBJ1-6; no clear D. The CDR3 loop spans 14 amino acids. CDR3: CASALGGFGSPLHF. The CDR3 nucleotides read TGTGCTAGTGCCCTGGGAGGGTTCGGATCACCCCTCCACTTT.

V is TRBV20-1 and J is TRBJ1-1; weak D call: TRBD1 (5 bases). Trimming shortened V by 7 bases and J by 3 bases, and 9 bases separated the two germline ends. Germline V gene sequence: CDR1 DFQATT, CDR2 SNEGSKA (reference sequence). CDR3 length: 11 residues. In DNA form, the CDR3 reads TGCAGTGGGGGGGAACACACTGAAGCTTTCTTT. This codes for CSGGEHTEAFF.

The table lists this clonotype with a few counts. The chain recombines TRBV6-5 with TRBJ1-2; D unresolved. Trimming took off 6 bases at V and 2 bases at J, with 7 bases between the two ends. CDR1 MNHEY and CDR2 SVGAGI come from the germline V gene. The CDR3 runs 12 residues. The CDR3 region is CASRSGNYGYTF. The DNA for the CDR3 is TGTGCCAGCAGGTCGGGGAACTATGGCTACACCTTC.

This clonotype was counted a few times. This chain uses TRBV7-6 with TRBJ1-3; D call uncertain. CDR3 length: 14 amino acids. Germline V gives CDR1 SGHVS, CDR2 FNYEAQ. Trimming shortened V by 4 bases and J by 3 bases, and 10 bases separated the two germline ends. CDR3 protein: CASSSHRVGNTIYF. The DNA for the CDR3 is TGTGCCAGCAGCTCCCATCGGGTTGGAAACACCATATATTTT.

This clonotype was recorded many times. This chain connects TRBV20-1 to TRBJ2-7; D is undetermined. V dropped 3 bases and J dropped 5 bases, with 11 bases sitting between them. The germline V gene encodes CDR1 DFQATT and CDR2 SNEGSKA (reference sequence). CDR3 length: 12 residues. CDR3 region: CSARSRFHEQYF. In DNA, the CDR3 is TGCAGTGCTAGGTCCAGGTTCCACGAGCAGTACTTC.

This clonotype was found many times. The chain combines TRBV25-1 with TRBJ1-1, with D perhaps TRBD1 (5 bases). This CDR3 comprises 15 residues. The V end was cut by 3 bases, the J end by 4 bases, with 15 bases between. The germline V gene has CDR1 MGHDK and CDR2 SYGVNS. DNA of the CDR3: TGTGCCAGCAGTGACCCGGAGCAGGGAGGCACTGAAGCTTTCTTT. Its translation: CASSDPEQGGTEAFF.

This chain connects TRBV20-1 to TRBJ1-3, with D hard to call. Germline loops: CDR1 DFQATT, CDR2 SNEGSKA (reference sequence). V was trimmed by 3 bases and J by 0 bases, leaving 6 bases between them. The CDR3 runs to 13 residues. CDR3 nucleotides: TGCAGTGCTAGCAGGAACTCTGGAAACACCATATATTTT. This gives the protein CSASRNSGNTIYF.

This clonotype came up many times. The CDR3 protein is CASSKSGGEGGGGYTF. In DNA form, the CDR3 reads TGTGCCAGCAGCAAATCCGGCGGCGAAGGGGGGGGTGGCTACACCTTC. The V gene is TRBV7-2, the J gene TRBJ1-2; D possibly corresponds to TRBD1 (6 bases). The germline V gene encodes CDR1 SGHTA and CDR2 FQGNSA. V lost 5 bases and J lost 7, with 23 bases in between. This CDR3 comprises 16 residues.